Listed below are T cell receptor beta chains from one sample, sequenced in a study of shared clonotypes between healthy human individuals. TCRdb's table, derived via immunoSEQ multiplex PCR, lists solely in-frame clones and lacks some. This table holds about 2.4 million clones, 90% to 95% found once. The specimen sequenced was naive CD4+ T cells from PBMCs. Source of these receptors: a man aged 18 to 30 in good health. Some clones in this sample may be carry-over from other donors' samples. The CDR3 runs from the conserved cysteine through the conserved F or W. Each record gives: V gene, J gene, CDR3 length, D gene, clone size, CDR3 protein, CDR3 DNA. The D gene is left open where the match is weak. Clone size, where shown, is once, few, many, or a class for clones that have expanded.

TRBV9	TRBJ2-7	14	TRBD1	-	CASSPGQGAYEQYF	TGTGCCAGCAGCCCGGGACAGGGGGCTTACGAGCAGTACTTC
TRBV11-1	TRBJ2-7	14	-	-	CASSLALRGNEQYF	TGTGCCAGCAGCTTAGCGCTAAGGGGAAACGAGCAGTACTTC
TRBV5-4	TRBJ2-1	16	TRBD2	-	CASSTIAGVAYNEQFF	TGTGCCAGCAGCACCATAGCGGGAGTTGCCTACAATGAGCAGTTCTTC
TRBV28	TRBJ1-2	11	-	-	CASSLNSQGVF	TGTGCCAGCAGTTTGAACTCCCAAGGGGTGTTC
TRBV18	TRBJ2-1	15	TRBD2	-	CASSPARREYNEQFF	TGTGCCAGCTCACCGGCGCGGCGGGAGTACAATGAGCAGTTCTTC
TRBV9	TRBJ2-7	11	-	-	CASGTSYEQYF	TGTGCCAGCGGAACCTCCTACGAGCAGTACTTC
TRBV7-6	TRBJ2-7	14	-	-	CASSPRGGSYEQYF	TGTGCCAGCAGCCCAAGGGGGGGTTCCTACGAGCAGTACTTC
TRBV28	TRBJ2-7	14	-	-	CASLTGLGGYEQYF	TGTGCCAGCTTGACGGGACTCGGAGGGTACGAGCAGTACTTC
TRBV7-6	TRBJ2-2	18	TRBD2	once	CASSLALAGATNTGELFF	TGTGCCAGCAGCTTAGCCCTAGCGGGAGCAACTAACACCGGGGAGCTGTTTTTT
TRBV11-2	TRBJ2-5	14	-	-	CASRSLRHQETQYF	TGTGCCAGCAGATCCCTCCGGCACCAAGAGACCCAGTACTTC
TRBV5-3	TRBJ2-7	14	-	-	CARSLGVGGYEQYF	TGTGCCAGAAGCTTGGGAGTCGGGGGCTACGAGCAGTACTTC
TRBV7-3	TRBJ2-3	18	TRBD2	-	CASSLQPTSGSALDTQYF	TGTGCCAGCAGCCTACAACCGACTAGCGGGAGTGCCTTAGATACGCAGTATTTT
TRBV18	TRBJ2-1	14	-	-	CASESARGLNEQFF	TGTGCCAGCGAGTCAGCCAGGGGCCTCAATGAGCAGTTCTTC
TRBV5-4	TRBJ1-4	16	TRBD1	-	CASSRGTGGVNEKLFF	TGTGCCAGCAGCCGCGGGACAGGGGGCGTGAATGAAAAACTGTTTTTT
TRBV30	TRBJ2-7	13	-	-	CAWSVFPGSEQYF	TGTGCCTGGAGTGTCTTCCCGGGGTCCGAGCAGTACTTC
TRBV27	TRBJ2-2	17	TRBD2	-	CASSWPSGRADTGELFF	TGTGCCAGCAGTTGGCCTAGCGGGAGGGCCGACACCGGGGAGCTGTTTTTT
TRBV5-1	TRBJ2-7	15	-	-	CASSLDAGSSYEQYF	TGCGCCAGCAGCTTGGATGCAGGGAGCTCCTACGAGCAGTACTTC
TRBV10-1	TRBJ1-1	13	-	-	CASSDTMNTEAFF	TGCGCCAGCAGTGACACTATGAACACTGAAGCTTTCTTT
TRBV6-5	TRBJ2-5	15	-	-	CASILRRTRGETQYF	TGTGCCAGCATCCTTAGACGGACCCGTGGGGAGACCCAGTACTTC
TRBV6-5	TRBJ2-2	15	TRBD2	few	CASVRGGSGIGELFF	TGTGCCAGCGTTCGGGGCGGGAGCGGAATCGGGGAGCTGTTTTTT
TRBV6-6	TRBJ2-5	12	-	-	CASGRLVETQYF	TGTGCCTCCGGACGATTGGTGGAGACCCAGTACTTC
TRBV18	TRBJ1-1	15	TRBD1	-	CASSLTGAQNTEAFF	TGTGCCAGCTCATTGACAGGGGCACAGAACACTGAAGCTTTCTTT
TRBV2	TRBJ2-7	14	-	-	CASSRTQSNYEQYF	TGTGCCAGCAGTAGGACCCAGTCGAACTACGAGCAGTACTTC
TRBV30	TRBJ1-1	14	-	-	CAWNMGGAGTEAFF	TGTGCCTGGAACATGGGGGGGGCAGGGACTGAAGCTTTCTTT